Following are 24 T cell receptor beta chains from one sample sequenced in a study of blood T cell repertoires in COVID-19. Libraries were prepared by immunoSEQ multiplex PCR; TCRdb keeps only in-frame clonotypes and omits some of them. Here the sample spans tens of thousands of clones, about 90% being singletons. The sequencing sample was made of peripheral blood. These receptors originate from a man aged 45-65 years with acute or convalescent COVID-19.

This chain connects TRBV12-5 to TRBJ1-2, with D possibly being TRBD1 (6 bases). CDR3 length: 17 residues. V lost 1 base and J lost 5, with 20 bases in between. The germline CDR1 and CDR2 sequences are LGHNT and FRNRAP. CDR3 nucleotides: TGTGCTAGTGGTTTGGGCCGGGACCCTAGAGGGGGTTATGGCTACACCTTC. Amino acids: CASGLGRDPRGGYGYTF.

The chain carries TRBV20-1 and TRBJ1-5; no clear D. Germline values: CDR1 DFQATT, CDR2 SNEGSKA (reference sequence). With 3 bases removed from V and 0 bases from J, the gap between germline ends came to 9 bases. CDR3 length: 14 residues. In nucleotides, the CDR3 is TGCAGTGCTAGTCCAACTAATAGCAATCAGCCCCAGCATTTT. Amino acids: CSASPTNSNQPQHF.

The CDR3: CASRPGTGKASGANVLTF. The CDR3 DNA reads as TGTGCCAGCAGGCCTGGGACAGGGAAGGCATCTGGGGCCAACGTCCTGACTTTC. The chain uses TRBV5-4 and TRBJ2-6; 9 bases are a match to TRBD1. J was trimmed by 1 base and V by 5 bases; bases with no gene match: 10. The CDR3 is 18 residues long. CDR1 and CDR2 from the germline V gene are SGHNT and YYREEE (reference sequence).

A few counts support this clone. The chain has TRBV5-1 and TRBJ2-1; no definite D call. This CDR3 contains 16 residues. Trimming cost V 0 bases and J 0 bases, with 10 bases left between them. Looked up from germline, CDR1 is SGHRS and CDR2 is YFSETQ. CDR3 amino acids: CASSLGNSNSYNEQFF. The CDR3 DNA is TGCGCCAGCAGCTTGGGGAACAGCAACTCCTACAATGAGCAGTTCTTC.

V usage is TRBV7-2 and J usage is TRBJ1-2, with D hard to call. Germline V gives CDR1 SGHTA, CDR2 FQGNSA. V was clipped by 6 bases and J by 2 bases, with 16 bases between them. The CDR3 loop spans 15 amino acids. CDR3: CASRSEVQQNYGYTF. In DNA, the CDR3 is TGTGCCAGCAGGTCAGAGGTTCAGCAGAACTATGGCTACACCTTC.

The CDR3 nucleotides read TGTGCCAGCAGTTTGGCCGGGACAGGGGCGTATCAGCCCCAGCATTTT. As protein: CASSLAGTGAYQPQHF. The rearrangement links TRBV6-2 or TRBV6-3 to TRBJ1-5; 10 bases match TRBD1. The V gene end was trimmed by 4 bases and the J gene end by 5 bases; junction bases not matched to a gene: 8. The CDR3 runs 16 residues. CDR1 MNHEY and CDR2 SVGEGT come from the germline V gene.

The chain couples TRBV4-1 to TRBJ1-2, with a weak D call TRBD1 (6 bases). From germline, CDR1 is MGHRA and CDR2 YSYEKL. The CDR3 sequence is 14 residues long. Trimming shortened V by 1 base and J by 8 bases, and 14 bases separated the two germline ends. CDR3 DNA sequence: TGCGCCAGCAGCCAAGGGAGCGGGGGGCTGGGCTACACCTTC. Its translation is CASSQGSGGLGYTF.

This clone was seen a few times. This chain connects TRBV5-4 to TRBJ2-7; 8 bases agree with TRBD1. Germline lookup yields CDR1 SGHNT and CDR2 YYREEE (reference sequence). V trimming: 5 bases; J trimming: 1 base; junction bases outside the gene matches: 8. This CDR3 has 15 residues. The chain's CDR3 is CASSTGQGKSYEQYF. The CDR3 region has the DNA TGTGCCAGCAGTACCGGACAGGGAAAATCCTACGAGCAGTACTTC.

The chain combines TRBV27 with TRBJ2-7, with TRBD2 matching over 14 bases. Germline trimming cut 6 bases from V and 7 bases from J; bases unmatched to any gene: 8. Germline loops: CDR1 MNHEY, CDR2 SMNVEV (reference sequence). This CDR3 has 15 amino acids. The CDR3 is CASRDGTSGRGEQYF. In DNA form, the CDR3 reads TGTGCCAGCAGGGACGGGACTAGCGGGAGAGGAGAGCAGTACTTC.

The chain couples TRBV24-1 to TRBJ1-6; weak D call: TRBD1 (5 bases). V was pared by 5 bases and J by 7 bases, with 14 bases between. The CDR3 extends over 15 amino acids. Germline-derived CDR1 and CDR2 are KGHDR and SFDVKD. CDR3 in amino acids: CATSVRRDLNSPLHF. The CDR3 DNA is TGTGCCACCAGTGTTCGACGGGACTTAAATTCACCCCTCCACTTT.

CDR3 coding DNA: TGTGCCAGCAGCTCCTCCCTTAGTGGACAAGGTGTGAACACTGAAGCTTTCTTT. The encoded protein is CASSSSLSGQGVNTEAFF. The chain links TRBV9 to TRBJ1-1, with D maybe TRBD1 (5 bases). Per the germline V gene, CDR1 is SGDLS and CDR2 is YYNGEE. The V gene lost 4 bases and the J gene lost 0 bases, with 22 bases spanning the gap. CDR3 size: 18 residues.

V usage is TRBV2 and J usage is TRBJ1-5; 8 bases map to TRBD1. Germline loops: CDR1 SNHLY, CDR2 FYNNEI. This CDR3 spans 15 amino acids. Unmatched junction bases numbered 8, after V lost 7 bases and J lost 3 bases. CDR3 sequence (DNA): TGTGCCAGCAACTTCGAGACAGGGGCCAATCAGCCCCAGCATTTT. Amino acid sequence: CASNFETGANQPQHF. The variable domain in full, with the rest retrieved from reference TRBV2 and TRBJ1-5, is EPEVTQTPSHQVTQMGQEVILRCVPISNHLYFYWYRQILGQKVEFLVSFYNNEISEKSEIFDDQFSVERPDGSNFTLKIRSTKLEDSAMYFCASNFETGANQPQHFGDGTRLSIL.

The chain combines TRBV24-1 with TRBJ2-6; D is possibly TRBD1 (6 bases). Germline CDR1 reads KGHDR; CDR2 reads SFDVKD. The V gene lost 6 bases and the J gene lost 0 bases, with 14 bases spanning the gap. There are 17 residues in the CDR3. The CDR3 region has the DNA TGTGCCACCAGTTATGCAGGGGCTTCCTCTGGGGCCAACGTCCTGACTTTC. Its translation: CATSYAGASSGANVLTF.

V and J are TRBV5-4 and TRBJ2-7; 11 nucleotides agree with TRBD2. V gave up 4 bases and J gave up 3 bases; unmatched junction bases: 9. This CDR3 is built from 16 residues. CDR1 and CDR2 (germline): SGHNT, YYREEE (reference sequence). CDR3 loop: CASSPKGGLADYEQYF. The CDR3 DNA sequence: TGTGCCAGCAGCCCGAAGGGGGGACTAGCGGACTACGAGCAGTACTTC.

The V call is TRBV30, the J call TRBJ2-1; 11 nucleotides match TRBD2. The CDR3 totals 15 residues. Looked up from germline, CDR1 is GTSNPN and CDR2 is SVGIG (reference sequence). V lost 1 base to trimming and J lost 8 bases; unmatched junction nucleotides: 7. The CDR3 sequence is CAWSAGLAVVDEQFF. For the CDR3, the DNA is TGTGCCTGGAGTGCGGGACTAGCGGTTGTCGATGAGCAGTTCTTC.

The chain employs TRBV19 and TRBJ1-1; D is unresolved. Germline V CDR1 and CDR2: LNHDA, SQIVND (reference sequence). V was trimmed by 4 bases and J by 8 bases, leaving 17 bases between them. This CDR3 has 14 amino acids. This chain's CDR3 is CASSRAGPGREAFF. In nucleotides, the CDR3 is TGTGCCAGTAGTAGGGCGGGCCCCGGGAGGGAAGCTTTCTTT.

V usage is TRBV14 and J usage is TRBJ1-5, with D possibly matching TRBD1 (6 bases). The CDR3 is made up of 15 amino acids. Germline CDR1 reads SGHDN; CDR2 reads FVKESK. The V end was cut by 0 bases, the J end by 7 bases, with 13 bases between. The CDR3 protein is CASSQDGRGGQPQHF. CDR3 nucleotides: TGTGCCAGCAGCCAAGACGGCAGGGGTGGCCAGCCCCAGCATTTT.

The chain carries TRBV4-3 and TRBJ1-1; D unresolved. The CDR3 loop spans 13 amino acids. V was clipped by 0 bases and J by 5 bases, with 7 bases between them. Germline values: CDR1 LGHNA, CDR2 YSLEER. The CDR3 sequence is CASSQEFPTEAFF. CDR3 nucleotide sequence: TGCGCCAGCAGCCAAGAGTTTCCTACTGAAGCTTTCTTT.

CDR3 nucleotides: TGTGCCATCAGTGAGTCTCTCGGGACTAGAGCCTTCTACAATGAGCAGTTCTTC. It is translated as CAISESLGTRAFYNEQFF. J is TRBJ2-1 and V is TRBV10-3; 8 positions match TRBD2. Germline V CDR1 and CDR2: ENHRY, SYGVKD. V dropped 0 bases and J dropped 3; count of bases not matched to a gene: 10. The CDR3 consists of 18 residues.

In its sample, this clone was seen once. The rearrangement links TRBV25-1 to TRBJ2-2; TRBD1 agrees at 7 bases. The CDR3 is 17 amino acids. The V and J ends lost 6 bases and 0 bases, in that order; junction bases with no gene match: 10. CDR1 is MGHDK, CDR2 SYGVNS, per germline. The CDR3 is CASSPGQVMANTGELFF. The CDR3 DNA reads as TGTGCCAGCAGCCCCGGACAGGTGATGGCGAACACCGGGGAGCTGTTTTTT.

This sequence joins TRBV28 and TRBJ1-1, with 9 bases that match TRBD1. With 6 bases clipped from V and 0 bases from J, the junction kept 2 bases outside the gene matches. CDR1 is MDHEN, CDR2 SYDVKM, per germline. The CDR3 loop spans 14 amino acids. CDR3 residues: CASSRQGVNTEAFF. The CDR3 coding sequence is TGTGCCAGCAGCCGACAGGGGGTGAACACTGAAGCTTTCTTT.

This chain joins TRBV6-5 and TRBJ1-1, with 7 positions matching TRBD1. J lost 0 bases, V lost 6 bases, and 7 bases had no gene match. The germline CDR1 and CDR2 sequences are MNHEY and SVGAGI. The CDR3 totals 15 residues. CDR3 DNA: TGTGCCAGCAGACCCACAGGGGACATGAACACTGAAGCTTTCTTT. Residues: CASRPTGDMNTEAFF.

The chain is built from TRBV6-5 and TRBJ1-3; TRBD1 matches 9 bases. Trimming cost V 7 bases and J 3 bases; bases outside gene matches: 4. Germline CDR1 reads MNHEY; CDR2 reads SVGAGI. The CDR3 runs 14 residues. The CDR3 DNA follows: TGTGCCAGCATCAGGACAGGGGATGGAAACACCATATATTTT. Protein: CASIRTGDGNTIYF.

The chain carries TRBV18 and TRBJ2-1, with 15 bases aligning to TRBD2. The CDR3 runs 16 residues. CDR1 is KGHSH and CDR2 is LQKENI in the germline V gene. The trim removed 3 bases at V and 8 bases at J, leaving 5 bases unmatched. In nucleotides, the CDR3 is TGTGCCAGCTCACCGGGACTAGCGGGGGGCCAGGATGAGCAGTTCTTC. Its protein is CASSPGLAGGQDEQFF.